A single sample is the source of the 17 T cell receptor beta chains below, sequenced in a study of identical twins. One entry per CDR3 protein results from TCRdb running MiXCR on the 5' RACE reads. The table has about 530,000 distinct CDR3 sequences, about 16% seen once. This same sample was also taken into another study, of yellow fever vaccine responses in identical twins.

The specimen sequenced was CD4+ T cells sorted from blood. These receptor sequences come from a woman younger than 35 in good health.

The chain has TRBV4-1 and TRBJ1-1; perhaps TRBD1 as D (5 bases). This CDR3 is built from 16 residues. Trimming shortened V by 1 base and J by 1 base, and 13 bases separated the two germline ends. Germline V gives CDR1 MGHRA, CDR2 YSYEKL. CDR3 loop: CASSQVSGLRNTEAFF. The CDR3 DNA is TGCGCCAGCAGCCAAGTTTCAGGGTTACGGAACACTGAAGCTTTCTTT.

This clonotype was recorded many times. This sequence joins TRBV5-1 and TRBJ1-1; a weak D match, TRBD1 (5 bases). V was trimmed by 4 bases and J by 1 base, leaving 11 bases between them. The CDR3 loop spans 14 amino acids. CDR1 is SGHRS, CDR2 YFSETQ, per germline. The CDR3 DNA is TGCGCCAGCAGCACCGGGACGGCGAACACTGAAGCTTTCTTT. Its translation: CASSTGTANTEAFF.

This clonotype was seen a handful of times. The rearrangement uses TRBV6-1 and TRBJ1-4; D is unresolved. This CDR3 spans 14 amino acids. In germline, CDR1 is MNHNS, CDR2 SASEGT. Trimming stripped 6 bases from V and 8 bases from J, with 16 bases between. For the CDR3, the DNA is TGTGCCAGCAGAACCGGACCAGGAGGGGAAAAACTGTTTTTT. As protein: CASRTGPGGEKLFF.

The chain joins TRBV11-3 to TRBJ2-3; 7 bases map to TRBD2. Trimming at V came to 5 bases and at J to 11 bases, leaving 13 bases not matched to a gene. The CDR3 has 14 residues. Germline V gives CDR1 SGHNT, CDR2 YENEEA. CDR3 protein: CASSTGEAGWGQYF. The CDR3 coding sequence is TGTGCCAGCAGCACCGGGGAAGCGGGATGGGGGCAGTATTTT.

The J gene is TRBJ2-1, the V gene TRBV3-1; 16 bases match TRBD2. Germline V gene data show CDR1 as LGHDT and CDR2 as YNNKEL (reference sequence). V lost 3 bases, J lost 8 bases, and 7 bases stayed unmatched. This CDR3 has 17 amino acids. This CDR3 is CASSQGLAGGISHEQFF. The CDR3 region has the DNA TGTGCCAGCAGCCAGGGACTAGCGGGGGGGATTTCTCATGAGCAGTTCTTC.

The DNA of the CDR3 is TGCAGTGCTAGAGATCAATCAGCCCGGAGGGATACGCAGTATTTT. Encoded protein: CSARDQSARRDTQYF. The chain uses TRBV20-1 and TRBJ2-3; tentative D call: TRBD2 (5 bases). Trimming shortened V by 0 bases and J by 6 bases, and 16 bases separated the two germline ends. This CDR3 is 15 amino acids long. Germline CDR1 DFQATT, CDR2 SNEGSKA (reference sequence).

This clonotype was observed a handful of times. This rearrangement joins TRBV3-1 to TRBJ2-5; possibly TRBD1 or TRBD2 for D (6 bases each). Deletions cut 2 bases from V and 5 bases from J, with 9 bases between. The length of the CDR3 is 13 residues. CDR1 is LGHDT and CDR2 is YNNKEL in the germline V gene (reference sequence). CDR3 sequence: CASSQRGLETQYF. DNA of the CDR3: TGTGCCAGCAGCCAACGGGGGCTGGAGACCCAGTACTTC.

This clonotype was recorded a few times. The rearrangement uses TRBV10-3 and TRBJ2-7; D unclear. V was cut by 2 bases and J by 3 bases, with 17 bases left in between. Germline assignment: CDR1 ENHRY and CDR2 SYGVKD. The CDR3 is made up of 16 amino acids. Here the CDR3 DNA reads TGTGCCATCAGTGAGACCAGAGTAGGTGGCGGCTACGAGCAGTACTTC. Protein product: CAISETRVGGGYEQYF.

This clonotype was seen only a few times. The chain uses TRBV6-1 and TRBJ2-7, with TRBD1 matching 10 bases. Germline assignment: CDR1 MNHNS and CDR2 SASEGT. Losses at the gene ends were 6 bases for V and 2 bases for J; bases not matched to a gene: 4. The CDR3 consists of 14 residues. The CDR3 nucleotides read TGTGCCAGCAGCCGGACAGGGGGAACCTACGAGCAGTACGTC. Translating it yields CASSRTGGTYEQYV.

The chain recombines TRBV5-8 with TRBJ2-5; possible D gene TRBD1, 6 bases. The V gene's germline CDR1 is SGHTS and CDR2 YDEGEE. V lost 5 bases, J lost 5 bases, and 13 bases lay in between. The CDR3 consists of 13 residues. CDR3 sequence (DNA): TGTGCCAGCAGTAACAGGGCTTTGGAGACCCAGTACTTC. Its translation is CASSNRALETQYF.

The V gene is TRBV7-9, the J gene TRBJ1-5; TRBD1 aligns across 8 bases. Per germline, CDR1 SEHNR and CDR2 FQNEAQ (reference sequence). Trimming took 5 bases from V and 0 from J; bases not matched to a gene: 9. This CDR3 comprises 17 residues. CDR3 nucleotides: TGTGCCAGCAGCCCTCGGACAGGGAAGGATAGCAATCAGCCCCAGCATTTT. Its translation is CASSPRTGKDSNQPQHF.

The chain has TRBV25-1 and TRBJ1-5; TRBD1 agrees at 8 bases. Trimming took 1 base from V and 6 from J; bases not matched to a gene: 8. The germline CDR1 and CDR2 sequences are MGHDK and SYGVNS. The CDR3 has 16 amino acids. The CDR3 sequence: CASSESGRGPGQPQHF. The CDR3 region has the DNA TGTGCCAGCAGTGAATCTGGCAGGGGGCCGGGTCAGCCCCAGCATTTT.

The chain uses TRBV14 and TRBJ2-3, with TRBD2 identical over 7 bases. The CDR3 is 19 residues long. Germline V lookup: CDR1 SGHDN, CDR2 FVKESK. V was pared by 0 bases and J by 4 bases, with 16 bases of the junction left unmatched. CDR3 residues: CASSQDRGWVGGPPDTQYF. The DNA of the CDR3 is TGTGCCAGCAGCCAAGATCGAGGTTGGGTGGGAGGGCCACCAGATACGCAGTATTTT.

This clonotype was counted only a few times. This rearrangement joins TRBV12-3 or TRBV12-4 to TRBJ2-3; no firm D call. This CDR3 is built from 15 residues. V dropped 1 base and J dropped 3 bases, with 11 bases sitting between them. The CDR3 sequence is CASSLEHRTTDTQYF. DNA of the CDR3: TGTGCCAGCAGTTTAGAGCACAGAACAACAGATACGCAGTATTTT.

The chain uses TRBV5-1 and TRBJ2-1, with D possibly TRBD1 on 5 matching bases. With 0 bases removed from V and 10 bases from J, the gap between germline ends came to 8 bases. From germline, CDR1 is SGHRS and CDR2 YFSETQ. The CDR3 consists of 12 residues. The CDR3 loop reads CASSLVQDEQFF. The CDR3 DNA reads TGCGCCAGCAGCTTGGTACAGGACGAGCAGTTCTTC.

CDR3 residues: CASSPIAGSNEQFF. CDR3 nucleotides: TGTGCCAGCAGCCCCATAGCGGGGTCGAATGAGCAGTTCTTC. This chain links TRBV7-9 with TRBJ2-1; 8 nucleotides agree with TRBD2. CDR1 is SEHNR, CDR2 FQNEAQ, per germline (reference sequence). V was pared by 5 bases and J by 7 bases, with 7 bases of the junction left unmatched. The CDR3 is made up of 14 amino acids.

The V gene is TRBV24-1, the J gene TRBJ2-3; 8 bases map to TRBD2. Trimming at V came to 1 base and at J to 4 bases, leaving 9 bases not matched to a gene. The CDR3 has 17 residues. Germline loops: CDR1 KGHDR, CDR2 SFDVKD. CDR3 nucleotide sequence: TGTGCCACCAGTGATTTAGACGGGGGGGCCGTTGCAGATACGCAGTATTTT. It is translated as CATSDLDGGAVADTQYF.